Detailed here is one T cell receptor (beta chain). Its matching antigen is unknown. The data are from a study of cytomegalovirus exposure and HLA in healthy donors. Notes on the study in general: When the data were analyzed later, several of the most significant clusters appeared to be linked to common viral pathogens. Information on immune exposure was restricted to one variable (CMV serostatus).

Primers: 60 Vbeta forward and 13 Jbeta reverse. Sequencing was performed with immunoSEQ multiplex PCR; in TCRdb, only in-frame clones are kept and a portion is missing. The profile shows about 62,000 clones, roughly 86% of them singletons. Per germline, CDR1 KGHSH and CDR2 LQKENI. V was cut by 4 bases and J by 8 bases, with 20 bases left in between. This CDR3 spans 15 amino acids. The sample was PBMCs. The receptor was isolated from a man aged 18 to 30 in good health and CMV-seronegative. The chain couples TRBV18 to TRBJ1-2, with D tentatively TRBD1 (5 bases). CDR3 coding DNA: TGTGCCAGCTCACTCAACCAGGCGGAAGGGGAAGGCTACACCTTC. Its protein is CASSLNQAEGEGYTF.